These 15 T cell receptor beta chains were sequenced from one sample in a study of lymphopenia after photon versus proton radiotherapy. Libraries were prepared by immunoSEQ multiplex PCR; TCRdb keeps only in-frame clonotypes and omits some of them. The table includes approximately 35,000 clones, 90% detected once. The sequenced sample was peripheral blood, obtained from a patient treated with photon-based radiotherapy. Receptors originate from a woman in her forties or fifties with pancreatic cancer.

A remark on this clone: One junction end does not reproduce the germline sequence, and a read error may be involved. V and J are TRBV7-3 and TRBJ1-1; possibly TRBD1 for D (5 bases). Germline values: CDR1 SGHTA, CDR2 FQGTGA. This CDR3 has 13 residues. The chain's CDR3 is CASSVTGNTEAFF. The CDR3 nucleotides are TGTGCCAGCAGCGTAACAGGGAACACTGAAGCTTTCTTT.

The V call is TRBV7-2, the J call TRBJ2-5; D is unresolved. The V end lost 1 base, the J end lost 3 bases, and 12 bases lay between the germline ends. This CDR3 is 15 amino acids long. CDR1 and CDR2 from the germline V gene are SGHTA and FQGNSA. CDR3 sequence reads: CASSLDGGREETQYF. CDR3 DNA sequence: TGTGCCAGCAGCTTAGACGGCGGCAGAGAAGAGACCCAGTACTTC.

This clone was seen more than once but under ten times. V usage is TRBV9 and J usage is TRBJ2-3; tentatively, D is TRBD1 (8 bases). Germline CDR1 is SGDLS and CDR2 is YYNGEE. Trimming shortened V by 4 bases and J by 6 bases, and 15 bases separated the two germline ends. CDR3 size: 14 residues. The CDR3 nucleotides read TGTGCCAGCAGCCCAGGACAGGGAGGGGATACGCAGTATTTT. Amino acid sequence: CASSPGQGGDTQYF. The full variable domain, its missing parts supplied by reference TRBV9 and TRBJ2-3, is DSGVTQTPKHLITATGQRVTLRCSPRSGDLSVYWYQQSLDQGLQFLIQYYNGEERAKGNILERFSAQQFPDLHSELNLSSLELGDSALYFCASSPGQGGDTQYFGPGTRLTVL.

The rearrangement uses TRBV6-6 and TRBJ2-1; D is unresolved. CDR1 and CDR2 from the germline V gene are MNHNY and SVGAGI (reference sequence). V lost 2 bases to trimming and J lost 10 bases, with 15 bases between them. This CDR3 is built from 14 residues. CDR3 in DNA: TGTGCCAGCAGTTACAATCAGAGGTCCCAGGAGCAGTTCTTC. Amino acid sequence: CASSYNQRSQEQFF.

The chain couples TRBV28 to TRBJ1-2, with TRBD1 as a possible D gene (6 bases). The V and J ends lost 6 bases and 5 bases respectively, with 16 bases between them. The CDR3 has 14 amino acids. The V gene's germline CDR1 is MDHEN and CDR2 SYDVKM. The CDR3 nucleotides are TGTGCCAGCAGCGTGCCGGACAGTATTTATGGCTACACCTTC. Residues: CASSVPDSIYGYTF.

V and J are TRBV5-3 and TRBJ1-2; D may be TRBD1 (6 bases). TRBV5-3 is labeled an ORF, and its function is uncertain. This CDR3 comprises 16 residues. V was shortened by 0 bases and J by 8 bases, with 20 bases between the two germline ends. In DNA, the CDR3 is TGTGCCAGAAGCTTGGGTGGGGTACAGGGTCGAAGAGGCTACACCTTC. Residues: CARSLGGVQGRRGYTF.

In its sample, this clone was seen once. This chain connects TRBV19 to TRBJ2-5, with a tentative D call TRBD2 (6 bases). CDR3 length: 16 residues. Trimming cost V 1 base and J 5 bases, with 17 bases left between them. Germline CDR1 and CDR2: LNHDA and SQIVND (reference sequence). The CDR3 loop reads CASSIARDRLAETQYF. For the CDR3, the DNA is TGTGCCAGTAGTATAGCCAGGGACCGCCTAGCGGAGACCCAGTACTTC.

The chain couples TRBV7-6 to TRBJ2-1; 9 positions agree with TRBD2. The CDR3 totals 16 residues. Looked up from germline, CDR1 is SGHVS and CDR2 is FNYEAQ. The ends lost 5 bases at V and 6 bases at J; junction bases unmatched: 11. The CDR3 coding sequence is TGTGCCAGCAGCCGAAGGGCGGGAGGGGGAAGCAATGAGCAGTTCTTC. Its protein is CASSRRAGGGSNEQFF. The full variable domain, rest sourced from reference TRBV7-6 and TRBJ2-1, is GAGVSQSPRYKVTKRGQDVALRCDPISGHVSLYWYRQALGQGPEFLTYFNYEAQQDKSGLPNDRFSAERPEGSISTLTIQRTEQRDSAMYRCASSRRAGGGSNEQFFGPGTRLTVL.

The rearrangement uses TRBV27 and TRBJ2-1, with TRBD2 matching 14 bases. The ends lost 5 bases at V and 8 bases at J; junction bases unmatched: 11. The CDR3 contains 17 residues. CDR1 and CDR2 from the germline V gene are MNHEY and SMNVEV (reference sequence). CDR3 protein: CASSLPQTSGRVYEQFF. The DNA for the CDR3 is TGTGCCAGCAGTCTTCCCCAGACTAGCGGGAGGGTCTATGAGCAGTTCTTC.

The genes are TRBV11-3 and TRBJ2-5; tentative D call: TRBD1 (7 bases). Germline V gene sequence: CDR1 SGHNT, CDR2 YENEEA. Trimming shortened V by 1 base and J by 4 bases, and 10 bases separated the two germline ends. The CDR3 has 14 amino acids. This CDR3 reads CASSLAGGRETQYF. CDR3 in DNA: TGTGCCAGCAGCTTAGCAGGGGGGAGAGAGACCCAGTACTTC. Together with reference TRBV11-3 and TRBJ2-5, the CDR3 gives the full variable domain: EAGVVQSPRYKIIEKKQPVAFWCNPISGHNTLYWYLQNLGQGPELLIRYENEEAVDDSQLPKDRFSAERLKGVDSTLKIQPAELGDSAVYLCASSLAGGRETQYFGPGTRLLVL.

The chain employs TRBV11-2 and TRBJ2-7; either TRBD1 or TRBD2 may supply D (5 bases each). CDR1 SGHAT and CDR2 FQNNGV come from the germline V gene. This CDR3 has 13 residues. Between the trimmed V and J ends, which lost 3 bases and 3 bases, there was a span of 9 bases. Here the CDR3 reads CASSFGDVYEQYF. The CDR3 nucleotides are TGTGCCAGCAGCTTTGGGGACGTCTACGAGCAGTACTTC.

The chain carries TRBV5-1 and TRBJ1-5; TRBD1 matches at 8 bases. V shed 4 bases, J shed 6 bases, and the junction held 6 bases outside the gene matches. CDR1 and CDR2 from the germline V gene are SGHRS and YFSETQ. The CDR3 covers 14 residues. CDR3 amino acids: CASSPGQGGQPQHF. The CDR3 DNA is TGCGCCAGCAGCCCCGGACAGGGCGGTCAGCCCCAGCATTTT.

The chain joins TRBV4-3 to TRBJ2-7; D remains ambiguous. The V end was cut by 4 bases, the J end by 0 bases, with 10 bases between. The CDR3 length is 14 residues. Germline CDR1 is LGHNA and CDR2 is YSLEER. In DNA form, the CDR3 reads TGCGCCAGCAGCCCCGCAAAGAGCTCCTACGAGCAGTACTTC. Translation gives CASSPAKSSYEQYF.

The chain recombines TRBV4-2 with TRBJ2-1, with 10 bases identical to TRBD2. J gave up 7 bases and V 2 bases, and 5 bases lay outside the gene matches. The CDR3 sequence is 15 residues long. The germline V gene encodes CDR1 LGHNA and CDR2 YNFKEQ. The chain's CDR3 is CASSQHSTSGNEQFF. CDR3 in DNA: TGTGCCAGCAGCCAACATTCGACTAGCGGGAATGAGCAGTTCTTC.

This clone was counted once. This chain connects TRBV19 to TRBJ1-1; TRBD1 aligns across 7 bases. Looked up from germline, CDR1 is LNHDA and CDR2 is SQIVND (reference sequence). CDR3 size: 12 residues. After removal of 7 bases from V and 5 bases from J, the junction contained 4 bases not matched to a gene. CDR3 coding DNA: TGTGCCAGTACCATCAGGGGGACTGAAGCTTTCTTT. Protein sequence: CASTIRGTEAFF.